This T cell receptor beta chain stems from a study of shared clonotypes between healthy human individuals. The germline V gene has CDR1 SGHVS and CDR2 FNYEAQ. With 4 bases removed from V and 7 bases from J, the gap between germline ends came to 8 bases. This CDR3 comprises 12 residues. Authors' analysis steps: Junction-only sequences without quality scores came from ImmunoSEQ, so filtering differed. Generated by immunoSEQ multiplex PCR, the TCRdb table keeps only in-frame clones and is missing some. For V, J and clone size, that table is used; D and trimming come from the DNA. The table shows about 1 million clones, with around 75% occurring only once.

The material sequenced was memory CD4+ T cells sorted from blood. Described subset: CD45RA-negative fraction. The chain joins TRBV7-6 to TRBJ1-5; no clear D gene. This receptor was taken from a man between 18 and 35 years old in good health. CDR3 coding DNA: TGTGCCAGCAGCTCGGGAGGACAGCCCCAGCATTTT. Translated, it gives CASSSGGQPQHF.